One sample yielded the 3 T cell receptor beta chains listed below, sequenced in a study of CD8 T cells in ankylosing spondylitis. MiXCR was run by TCRdb on the 5' RACE reads, yielding one entry per CDR3 protein. The sample has about 160,000 distinct CDR3 sequences, approximately 20% seen once. The material sequenced was blood, either unsorted or a sorted T cell fraction (not recorded which). Receptors were obtained from a male donor with ankylosing spondylitis or in good health (not recorded which).

Note on this clonotype: A much larger clone lies a single base off, so this may be a read error. The V gene is TRBV2, the J gene TRBJ1-6; D is uncertain. The CDR3 consists of 11 residues. The germline V gene has CDR1 SNHLY and CDR2 FYNNEI. In DNA form, the CDR3 reads TGTGTCAGCAGTGAAGGAAGCCCAGCCCACTTT. Translated, it gives CVSSEGSPAHF.

This clonotype was seen only a few times. The chain couples TRBV28 to TRBJ2-3; no firm D call. Germline CDR1 reads MDHEN; CDR2 reads SYDVKM. This CDR3 comprises 14 residues. Trimming pared 4 bases from V and 3 bases from J, leaving 11 bases between. The CDR3 DNA reads as TGTGCCAGCAGTTCCCGTTGGGCAACAGATACGCAGTATTTT. This translates into CASSSRWATDTQYF.

J is TRBJ2-2 and V is TRBV10-3, with no clear D. Trimming removed 2 bases at V and 0 bases at J, with 10 bases between. This CDR3 comprises 16 residues. Germline values: CDR1 ENHRY, CDR2 SYGVKD. CDR3 in amino acids: CAISETKAPNTGELFF. The CDR3 nucleotides are TGTGCCATCAGTGAGACCAAGGCCCCGAACACCGGGGAGCTGTTTTTT.